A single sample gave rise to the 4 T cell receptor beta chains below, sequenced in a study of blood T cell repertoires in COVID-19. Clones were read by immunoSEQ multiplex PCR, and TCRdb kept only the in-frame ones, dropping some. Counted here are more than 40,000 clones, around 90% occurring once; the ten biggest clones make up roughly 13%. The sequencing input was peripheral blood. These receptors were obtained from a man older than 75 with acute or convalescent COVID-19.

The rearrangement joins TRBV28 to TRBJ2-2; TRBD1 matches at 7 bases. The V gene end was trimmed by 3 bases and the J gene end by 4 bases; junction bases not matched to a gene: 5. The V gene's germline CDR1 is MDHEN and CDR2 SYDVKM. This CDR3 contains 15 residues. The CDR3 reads CASSFPDRFTGELFF. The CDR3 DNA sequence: TGTGCCAGCAGTTTCCCGGACAGGTTCACCGGGGAGCTGTTTTTT.

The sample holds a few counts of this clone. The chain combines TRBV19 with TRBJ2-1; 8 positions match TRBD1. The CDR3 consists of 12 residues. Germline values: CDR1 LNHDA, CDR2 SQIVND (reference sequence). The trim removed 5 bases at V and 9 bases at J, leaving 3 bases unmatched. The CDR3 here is CASSRDRGEQFF. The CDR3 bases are TGTGCCAGTAGTCGCGACAGGGGTGAGCAGTTCTTC.

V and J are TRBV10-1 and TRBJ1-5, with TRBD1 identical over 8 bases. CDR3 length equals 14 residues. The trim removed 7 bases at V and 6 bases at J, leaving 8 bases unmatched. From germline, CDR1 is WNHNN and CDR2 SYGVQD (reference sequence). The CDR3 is CASKKYRGAQPQHF. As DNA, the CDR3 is TGCGCCAGCAAGAAATACAGGGGGGCTCAGCCCCAGCATTTT.

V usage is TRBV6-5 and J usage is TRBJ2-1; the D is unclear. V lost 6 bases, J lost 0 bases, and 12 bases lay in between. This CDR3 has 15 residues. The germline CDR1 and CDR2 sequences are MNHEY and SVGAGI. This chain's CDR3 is CASRPRWASYNEQFF. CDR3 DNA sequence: TGTGCCAGCAGACCCAGGTGGGCCTCCTACAATGAGCAGTTCTTC.